The 23 T cell receptor beta chains reported below all come from one sample, sequenced in a study of tumor-infiltrating lymphocytes in primary liver carcinoma. Unsorted whole blood yielded the blood RNA, and germline DNA was also extracted. The input was about 500 ng total RNA; TCR beta cDNA was made from it with a constant-region primer. ARM-PCR was slightly modified, and three nested multiplex PCR rounds with it gave rise to the TCR beta libraries. A C-beta reverse primer was combined with TRBV1-TRBV30 forward primers in the first two PCR rounds, and each round had roughly 9 cycles. Using its own MiXCR run on the multiplex PCR reads, TCRdb lists one record per CDR3 protein. The sample consists of about 320,000 distinct CDR3 sequences, more than 55% of them appearing once. The specimen sequenced was peripheral blood. The source of these receptors is a man between 40 and 49 years old with primary liver carcinoma and hepatitis B virus infection.

This clonotype was observed many times. The chain recombines TRBV4-3 with TRBJ2-1, with 10 bases lining up with TRBD2. The J segment lost 7 bases and the V segment lost 3 bases, leaving 9 bases of the junction unmatched. The CDR3 sequence is 16 residues long. Germline CDR1 LGHNA, CDR2 YSLEER. The CDR3 DNA sequence: TGCGCCAGCAGCCAGGGCGCTAGCGGGAGATTGAATGAGCAGTTCTTC. Its translation is CASSQGASGRLNEQFF.

In the case of this clonotype: A much more abundant neighbour one base away suggests this may be a read error. V and J are TRBV6-1 and TRBJ2-7; TRBD1 agrees at 7 bases. CDR1 and CDR2 (germline): MNHNS, SASEGT. This CDR3 is built from 14 residues. DNA for the CDR3: TGTACCAGCCTGGAAGACAGGGATGCACACGAGCAGTACTTC. Translated, it gives CTSLEDRDAHEQYF.

This clonotype turned up a few times. This chain joins TRBV5-5 and TRBJ2-4; 9 bases line up with TRBD2. V dropped 2 bases and J dropped 9; count of bases not matched to a gene: 9. Germline CDR1 and CDR2: SGHKS and YYEKEE (reference sequence). This CDR3 region has 15 residues. This CDR3 reads CASSFLDSGRAIQYF. The CDR3 bases are TGTGCCAGCAGCTTTCTAGATAGCGGGAGAGCCATTCAGTACTTC.

The chain uses TRBV7-9 and TRBJ2-7; 10 bases agree with TRBD2. From germline, CDR1 is SEHNR and CDR2 FQNEAQ (reference sequence). V was clipped by 4 bases and J by 1 base; unmatched bases: 7. The CDR3 consists of 16 residues. CDR3 residues: CASSSERTSGSYEQYF. As DNA, the CDR3 is TGTGCCAGCAGCTCCGAAAGGACTAGCGGTTCCTACGAGCAGTACTTC. The complete variable domain, with remaining parts taken from reference TRBV7-9 and TRBJ2-7, reads DTGVSQNPRHKITKRGQNVTFRCDPISEHNRLYWYRQTLGQGPEFLTYFQNEAQLEKSRLLSDRFSAERPKGSFSTLEIQRTEQGDSAMYLCASSSERTSGSYEQYFGPGTRLTVT.

On this clonotype itself: A much larger clone lies one base from this, so it may be a read error. The rearrangement links TRBV6-1 to TRBJ2-2; 11 bases agree with TRBD2. Germline lookup yields CDR1 MNHNS and CDR2 SASEGT. Unmatched junction bases numbered 2, after V lost 6 bases and J lost 5 bases. This CDR3 comprises 14 residues. The CDR3 loop is CASRASGGTGELFF. The DNA of the CDR3 is TGTGCCAGCAGAGCTAGCGGGGGGACCGGGGAGCTGTTTTTT.

A note on this clonotype: A junction end diverges from the germline sequence, so it may reflect a read error. V is TRBV11-2 and J is TRBJ2-1; 10 nucleotides align to TRBD2. Germline CDR1 reads SGHAT; CDR2 reads FQNNGV. The CDR3 is made up of 16 amino acids. The CDR3 DNA reads TGTACCAGCAGCTTATACCCTAGCGGGAGCACCGATGAGCAGTTCTTC. Translating it yields CTSSLYPSGSTDEQFF.

As for this clonotype: This may arise from a read error, as a much more abundant clone is one base away. The CDR3 does not close with the conserved phenylalanine or tryptophan, likely indicating a read error. The rearrangement links TRBV4-1 to TRBJ2-1, with D possibly TRBD1 on 6 matching bases. Germline loops: CDR1 MGHRA, CDR2 YSYEKL. V was clipped by 4 bases and J by 4 bases, with 11 bases between them. The CDR3 contains 14 residues. The CDR3 reads CASSLDSVYNEQFS. For the CDR3, the DNA is TGCGCCAGCAGCCTGGACAGTGTATACAATGAGCAGTTCTCC.

In its sample, this clonotype was seen once. The chain has TRBV6-1 and TRBJ2-2; possible D gene TRBD2, 7 bases. The CDR3 has 16 residues. V lost 6 bases and J lost 6, with 20 bases in between. Per germline, CDR1 MNHNS and CDR2 SASEGT. CDR3 nucleotide sequence: TGTGCCAGCAGGGGGGACGGGGGGCTTACGGCCGGGGAGCTGTTTTTT. This sequence encodes CASRGDGGLTAGELFF.

The J gene is TRBJ2-3, the V gene TRBV11-2; the D call may be TRBD1 or TRBD2 (5 bases each). This CDR3 is built from 12 residues. Germline lookup yields CDR1 SGHAT and CDR2 FQNNGV. The DNA for the CDR3 is TGTGCTAGTAGCTGGGACGGGGATACGCAGTATTTT. Translated: CASSWDGDTQYF. Looking up the rest from reference TRBV11-2 and TRBJ2-3 gives the full variable domain: EAGVAQSPRYKIIEKRQSVAFWCNPISGHATLYWYQQILGQGPKLLIQFQNNGVVDDSQLPKDRFSAERLKGVDSTLKIQPAKLEDSAVYLCASSWDGDTQYFGPGTRLTVL.

Only a few counts were recorded for this clonotype. In nucleotides, the CDR3 is TGTGCCAGCACCTCCGGAAGAAACGAGCAGTACTTC. Translating gives CASTSGRNEQYF. The V call is TRBV5-6, the J call TRBJ2-7; unclear D gene. Trimming shortened V by 6 bases and J by 5 bases, and 12 bases separated the two germline ends. The CDR3 has 12 amino acids. CDR1 is SGHDT, CDR2 YYEEEE, per germline.

Comment on this clonotype: The germline gene is not matched at one end of the junction; a read error may be the cause. This chain joins TRBV12-3 or TRBV12-4 and TRBJ2-5; 8 bases line up with TRBD2. CDR3 length: 14 amino acids. Here the CDR3 reads CASSGGRGEETHYF. CDR3 DNA: TGTGCCAGCAGCGGCGGGCGGGGGGAAGAGACCCACTACTTC.

A word on this clonotype: Relative to the germline gene, one junction end is altered; a read error may explain this. The chain combines TRBV11-2 with TRBJ2-5; the D gene is possibly TRBD2 (6 bases). Germline V lookup: CDR1 SGHAT, CDR2 FQNNGV. This CDR3 has 16 residues. As DNA, the CDR3 is TGTGACAGCAGATCCCGGGACTCGGCCCACCAGGATACCCAGTACTTC. The encoded protein is CDSRSRDSAHQDTQYF. Full variable domain (rest looked up from reference TRBV11-2 and TRBJ2-5): EAGVAQSPRYKIIEKRQSVAFWCNPISGHATLYWYQQILGQGPKLLIQFQNNGVVDDSQLPKDRFSAERLKGVDSTLKIQPAKLEDSAVYLCDSRSRDSAHQDTQYFGPGTRLLVL.

Remarks on this clonotype: A much larger clonotype is one base distant, so this may be a read error. This CDR3 is missing its conserved last phenylalanine or tryptophan, likely due to a read error. The chain uses TRBV28 and TRBJ1-2, with D tentatively TRBD1 (6 bases). Trimming took 3 bases from V and 5 from J, leaving 7 bases between them. The CDR3 totals 12 residues. Germline V gene lookup returns CDR1 MDHEN and CDR2 SYDVKM. CDR3 coding DNA: TGTGCCAGCAGTTTCAGGGGATATGGCTACACCTCC. This sequence encodes CASSFRGYGYTS.

The rearrangement joins TRBV28 to TRBJ2-7, with 7 bases identical to TRBD1. Germline values: CDR1 MDHEN, CDR2 SYDVKM. The trim removed 5 bases at V and 7 bases at J, leaving 8 bases unmatched. There are 13 residues in the CDR3. The CDR3 region is CASSSKPGGEQYF. CDR3 coding DNA: TGTGCCAGCAGTAGCAAACCAGGGGGAGAGCAGTACTTC.

This clonotype was seen at least ten times. V and J are TRBV6-2 or TRBV6-3 and TRBJ2-7; no definite D call. Germline V gene data show CDR1 as MNHEY and CDR2 as SVGEGT. The CDR3 is 11 residues long. V gave up 5 bases and J gave up 5 bases, with 7 bases separating them. The CDR3 DNA sequence: TGTGCCAGCAGTCGTCTCCACGAGCAGTACTTC. Its protein is CASSRLHEQYF.

As to this clonotype: Since the CDR3 does not end with the conserved phenylalanine or tryptophan, this likely comes from a read error. This chain joins TRBV11-2 and TRBJ2-1; no definite D call. Deletions cut 2 bases from V and 3 bases from J, with 8 bases between. Germline CDR1 is SGHAT and CDR2 is FQNNGV. This CDR3 spans 14 amino acids. CDR3 protein: CASSLWRYYNEQFS. CDR3 nucleotides: TGTGCCAGCAGCTTATGGCGCTACTACAATGAGCAGTTCTCC.

Notes on this clonotype: A read error is possible here, since a much larger clone lies one base away. This rearrangement joins TRBV7-8 to TRBJ1-2; D unresolved. The length of the CDR3 is 14 residues. The germline gives CDR1 SGHVS, CDR2 FQNEAQ. The CDR3 spells CASSTRSGNYGYSF. DNA of the CDR3: TGTGCCAGCAGCACCCGAAGCGGTAACTATGGCTACAGCTTC.

The V call is TRBV30, the J call TRBJ2-7, with no clear D. Per the germline V gene, CDR1 is GTSNPN and CDR2 is SVGIG (reference sequence). This CDR3 contains 12 residues. V shed 1 base and J shed 1 base, with 5 bases lying between them. The CDR3 sequence: CAWSAESYEQYF. DNA of the CDR3: TGTGCCTGGAGTGCCGAATCCTACGAGCAGTACTTC.

On this clonotype: This could be a read error, since a much larger clone is one nucleotide away. V is TRBV12-3 or TRBV12-4 and J is TRBJ1-2, with 7 nucleotides matching TRBD1. The ends lost 1 base at V and 5 bases at J; junction bases unmatched: 4. The CDR3 loop spans 14 amino acids. CDR3 in amino acids: CASSLVTGSYGYTF. CDR3 coding DNA: TGTGCCAGCAGTTTAGTGACAGGGTCATATGGCTACACCTTC.

The V gene is TRBV28, the J gene TRBJ2-6, with TRBD1 as a possible D gene (5 bases). CDR3 length: 18 amino acids. Germline CDR1 reads MDHEN; CDR2 reads SYDVKM. The V and J ends lost 5 bases and 6 bases respectively, with 23 bases between them. The CDR3 nucleotides are TGTGCCAGCAGTCAATCCCGCATGGGTTTGGGGCCGGCCAACGTCCTGACTTTC. It codes for CASSQSRMGLGPANVLTF.

Comment on this clonotype: Possible read error: a much larger clone is one base away. V and J are TRBV4-2 and TRBJ2-3, with a possible D match to TRBD1 (6 bases). Germline V CDR1 and CDR2: LGHNA, YNFKEQ. The CDR3 has 15 amino acids. CDR3: CASSHAQGATDMQYF. The CDR3 nucleotides are TGTGCCAGCAGCCATGCACAGGGAGCCACAGATATGCAGTATTTT.

The chain recombines TRBV5-1 with TRBJ2-5, with 9 bases that match TRBD1. Trimming cost V 2 bases and J 4 bases; bases outside gene matches: 6. The CDR3 is 15 amino acids. The germline CDR1 and CDR2 sequences are SGHRS and YFSETQ. The CDR3 here is CASSLGTGTTETQYF. DNA for the CDR3: TGCGCCAGCAGCTTAGGGACAGGGACCACAGAGACCCAGTACTTC.

Turning to this clonotype: It may be a read error: a sequence one base away is much more abundant. The V and J genes are TRBV6-5 and TRBJ2-2; D gene unclear. Germline CDR1 reads MNHEY; CDR2 reads SVGAGI. This CDR3 comprises 15 residues. CDR3 loop: CAGSLLGPGAGELFF. The CDR3 nucleotides are TGTGCCGGCAGCTTATTGGGTCCGGGTGCCGGGGAGCTGTTTTTT.